The sequence of this T cell receptor (beta chain) was determined in a study of Graves' ophthalmopathy and Graves' hyperthyroidism. Points from the study as a whole: Blood also carried most expanded thyroid clonotypes exceeding 0.001 frequency.

Amplification of the TCR beta CDR3 regions used RNA transcripts (as template). HTBI-primed first-round RT-PCR preceded second-round multiplex PCR. In TCRdb, the multiplex PCR reads were re-called with MiXCR into one record per CDR3 protein. There are 200,000 to 250,000 distinct CDR3 sequences in the sample; roughly 21% occur only once, and about 40% lies in the top ten. A word on this clonotype: Its antigen is currently unknown.

Other autoimmune diseases, uncontrolled infections, pregnancy or lactation led to the exclusion of patients. Physicians reached a diagnosis by relying on clinical symptoms, serum thyroxine, TRAb, thyroid ultrasound and orbital computed tomography. CDR1 MNHEY and CDR2 SVGEGT come from the germline V gene. This CDR3 is built from 12 residues. V was trimmed by 4 bases and J by 6 bases, leaving 10 bases between them. The TCR sequence derives from a woman aged 50 to 60 with Graves' ophthalmopathy. The chain joins TRBV6-2 or TRBV6-3 to TRBJ2-7; D remains unclear. The sample comprised peripheral blood. The CDR3 DNA sequence: TGTGCCAGCAGTTGGGTATCAGGCGAGCAGTACTTC. Translating gives CASSWVSGEQYF.